This T cell receptor (beta chain) was recorded in a study of beta chain features in type 1 diabetes (dated by TCRdb to 2016 to 2019). About the study as a whole: No differences in mean age, gender distribution, total cell number or subset yield were found between patients and healthy donors. A total of roughly 99 million sorted cells were examined across all samples, and the number of cells per subset was strongly correlated with RNA yield. In the study, recently diagnosed type 1 diabetes patients and matched healthy donors were compared on the TCRB repertoires of their sorted circulating CD4+ T cell subsets. Whereas all 28 donors provided naive and central memory subsets, regulatory and stem cell-like memory subsets were isolated from just 8 patients and about 8 healthy donors. Broad study findings and their caveats: Only small numbers of individuals were included in the HLA sub-analyses, which left unresolved whether HLA type had any influence on TCRB rearrangement. Because cDNA rather than genomic DNA was sequenced, highly expressing activated cells could have been over-represented, although no difference in activation and CD3 levels was found between groups. A moderate but significant shortening of TCRB CDR3 length was observed in type 1 diabetes patients in all four CD4+ subsets. Shorter templates might be favored by PCR, yet because patient and control samples were amplified and corrected together, any such skew would affect both groups equally. Fewer insertions and more nucleotide deletions at VDJ recombination sites were observed in patients with type 1 diabetes, implying thymic rearrangement abnormalities. Naive, central memory and regulatory TCRB repertoires appeared to be more alike among patients than among healthy donors.

This clone has just a few counts. Its target antigen remains unknown. Base qualities are not at hand, and no much larger clone is one base apart. From each donor, a single peripheral blood sample of 100 to 150 mL on average was drawn into heparinised tubes. Using a panel that included CD45RO, CCR7, CD25, CD127, CD95 and CD27, naive, central memory, regulatory and stem cell-like memory CD4+ T cells were sorted on a BD FACSAria II. All sorted populations exceeded 95% purity. PBMCs were separated immediately by Lymphoprep density gradient centrifugation and were stained directly, without being cultured. So that batch effects would be minimized, each experiment stained and sorted samples in pairs, pairing one healthy donor with one patient. The CDR3 runs 16 residues from the cysteine to the phenylalanine. The CDR3 DNA has 48 bases and is translated from base 1. The V and J ends are trimmed by 3 bases and 0 bases, leaving 11 bases between them. Via the germline V gene (reference sequence), CDR1 is LNHNV and CDR2 YYDKDF.

All of the isolated RNA was reverse transcribed with the High Capacity cDNA Reverse Transcription Kit, so expressed TCRB transcripts were sequenced. Naive, central memory and regulatory T cell samples underwent deep immunoSEQ sequencing, averaging around 4 million total reads per sample. After sorted cells were lysed in RLT buffer, RNA was extracted with DNase-treated RNeasy Micro or Mini kits, with the choice depending on cell number. To prevent cross-contamination, every cell subset was processed on its own, while patient and healthy donor samples were processed together. The immunoSEQ multiplex PCR was used to amplify TCRB sequences from cDNA, generating 87-bp fragments that spanned the CDR3 region. Sequencing of the amplicons was performed on the Illumina HiSeq platform. The study's processing was this. Synthetic template baselines were used to correct PCR bias computationally, reads within Hamming distance 2 were collapsed, and singletons that could not be merged were discarded. Reads were aligned against IMGT to assign V, D and J genes, CDR3 length and insertions or deletions at six rearrangement sites. Within each subset, clonotype counts were normalized to sorted cell number, after which true diversity and Gini coefficients were computed with the tcR R package. Repertoire sharing was quantified using the overlap coefficient calculated on TCRB nucleotide sequences. Out-of-frame TCRB sequences from naive cells were analyzed to stand in for the pre-selection repertoire. The table was pulled from immuneACCESS by TCRdb, which kept in-frame rearrangements only. Such tables lose some clones; where checked, under half of the loss comes from unresolved V genes, and the rest has no known cause. V and J calls and clone size are those listed in that table; D and trimming were worked out from the DNA. The sample has 970,000 or so clones on record, 15% to 20% of them singletons. The ten largest clones represent roughly 0.025% of the sample.

This TCR derives from a woman under 30 in good health. This chain is built from TRBV15 and TRBJ1-4, with a weak D call of TRBD1 (5 bases match). Sequenced material: naive CD4+ T cells from blood. Interpreted using the paper, the cell subset or site label stands for: true naive CD4+ T cells. The CDR3 protein is CATSRGKGPTNEKLFF. The nucleotides read TGTGCCACCAGCAGGGGGAAGGGACCAACTAATGAAAAACTGTTTTTT. With all but the CDR3 taken from the reference TRBV15 and TRBJ1-4 genes, the full variable domain is: DAMVIQNPRYQVTQFGKPVTLSCSQTLNHNVMYWYQQKSSQAPKLLFHYYDKDFNNEADTPDNFQSRRPNTSFCFLDIRSPGLGDTAMYLCATSRGKGPTNEKLFFGSGTQLSVL.